This T cell receptor (beta chain) was profiled in a study of shared clonotypes between healthy human individuals. Findings and caveats of the study: Larger richness was generally estimated for naive than memory subsets.

Replicate sorted-subset PCRs were loaded with about 0.2 ug DNA, roughly 33,000 T cell genomes. This table comes from immunoSEQ multiplex PCR, and its TCRdb copy is limited to in-frame clones, with some not included. The repertoire holds about 2 million clones, 95% seen once, with 0.13% in the top ten. Comment on this clone: Its antigen is unidentified.

Trimming removed 0 bases from V and 8 bases from J, with 11 bases in between. CDR1 and CDR2 from the germline V gene are SGHDT and YYEEEE. The CDR3 is made up of 14 amino acids. The TCR was taken from a man younger than 35 in good health. Sequencing was done on a sample of naive CD4+ T cells sorted from blood. Specified subset: CD45RA+ positively selected. V gene TRBV5-6 combines with J gene TRBJ1-4; D remains ambiguous. CDR3 sequence (DNA): TGTGCCAGCAGCTTGGCAGACTTTGGAGAAAAACTGTTTTTT. The encoded protein is CASSLADFGEKLFF.